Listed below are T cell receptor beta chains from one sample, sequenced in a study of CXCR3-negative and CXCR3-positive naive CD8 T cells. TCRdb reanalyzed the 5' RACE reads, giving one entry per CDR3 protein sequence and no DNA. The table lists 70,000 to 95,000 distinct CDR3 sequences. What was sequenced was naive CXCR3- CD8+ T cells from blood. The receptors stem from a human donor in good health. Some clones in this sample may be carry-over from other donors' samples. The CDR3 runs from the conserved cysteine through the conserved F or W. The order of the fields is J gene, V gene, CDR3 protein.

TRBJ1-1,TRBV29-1,CSVEGGEYTEAFF
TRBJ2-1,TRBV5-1,CASSLGTGFLDEQFF
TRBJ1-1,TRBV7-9,CASRPDRGTEAFF
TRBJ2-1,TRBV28,CASSPAPGGEGLEQFF
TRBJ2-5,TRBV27,CASHTTDDFEETQYF
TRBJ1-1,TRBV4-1,CASSDRSDTEAFF
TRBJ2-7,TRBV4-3,CASSQDDEDTYEQYF
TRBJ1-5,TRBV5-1,CASSETGQPQHF
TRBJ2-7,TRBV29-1,CSVEGTGRSYEQYF
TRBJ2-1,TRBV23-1,CASSPSSKRQGYNEQFF
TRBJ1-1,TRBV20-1,CSATLNPPINTEAFF
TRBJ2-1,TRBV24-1,CATSETGYNEQFF
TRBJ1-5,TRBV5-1,CASSLVPYGEPQHF
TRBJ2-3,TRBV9,CASSVDRTSGQYF
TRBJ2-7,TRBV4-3,CASSQDRGYVSYEQYF
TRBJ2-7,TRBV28,CASSLPAGWDYEQYF
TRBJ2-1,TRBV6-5,CASSVGLAGTDEQFF
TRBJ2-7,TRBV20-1,CSASRQGVSYGQYF
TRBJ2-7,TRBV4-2,CASSQARGEQYF
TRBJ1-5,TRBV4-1,CASSQEVAATNQPQHF
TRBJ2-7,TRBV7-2,CASSLALHAYEQYF
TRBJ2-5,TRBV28,CASSLGQGLFRIEETQYF
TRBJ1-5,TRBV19,CASSPQGAGQPQHF
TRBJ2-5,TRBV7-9,CASTLQRESWETQYF
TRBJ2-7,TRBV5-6,CASSLGDSAYEQYF
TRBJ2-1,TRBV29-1,CSFPNRESSYNEQFF